This T cell receptor beta chain was identified during a study of blood T cell repertoires in COVID-19. Overall study context: Both acute and convalescent COVID-19 samples were obtained from the United States, Italy and Spain. The analysed material was cDNA or gDNA that came from T cells, B-cell-depleted T cells, or PBMCs.

The CDR3 consists of 15 residues. Germline V lookup: CDR1 MNHEY, CDR2 SVGAGI. V dropped 8 bases and J dropped 2; count of bases not matched to a gene: 9. Method: immunoSEQ multiplex PCR; TCRdb's copy keeps in-frame clones and lacks some. The table lists approximately 140,000 clones, more than 70% of them singletons. The material sequenced was peripheral blood. The origin of this receptor is a human donor in a cohort sampled during active COVID-19. This rearrangement joins TRBV6-5 to TRBJ2-7; TRBD2 matches 10 bases. The CDR3 bases are TGTGCCAGCGCAAGCGGGGGGGCCGGGGCCTACGAGCAGTACTTC. Encoded protein: CASASGGAGAYEQYF.